This T cell receptor beta chain was sequenced for a study of T cell responses to AZD1222 COVID-19 vaccine. Study conclusions and caveats: Clonal diversity was possibly underestimated, and white British individuals and females predominated among donors. Spike-spanning, vaccine-associated CD4 TCRs were dominant at 160-218 and 743-854. Nearly half of unique spike-specific TCRs reportedly avoided B.1.351 and B.1.1.7 mutated regions. Repertoire sampling occurred only after the peak T cell response.

Generated by immunoSEQ multiplex PCR, the TCRdb table keeps only in-frame clones and is missing some. This sample has about 150,000 clones, with 80% to 90% found just once. About this clone itself: No antigen is known for it.

The germline gives CDR1 SGHRS, CDR2 YFSETQ. The V and J ends lost 0 bases and 5 bases respectively, with 9 bases between them. The CDR3 totals 14 residues. The gene calls are TRBV5-1 and TRBJ2-4, with no clear D. This receptor was obtained from an adult in good health. Specimen: peripheral blood, collected on day 0 of MenACWY control vaccination. CDR3 loop: CASSLVGGENIQYF. CDR3 coding DNA: TGCGCCAGCAGCTTGGTCGGCGGAGAAAACATTCAGTACTTC.